This T cell receptor beta chain was recovered during a study of vaccination and CD4 T cells after COVID-19. Study information: Sampling that followed vaccination took place a median approximately 79 days after dose two, within a range of 14 to 241.

The CDR3 runs 12 residues. Trimming cost V 5 bases and J 5 bases, with 9 bases left between them. Germline V gene sequence: CDR1 SNHLY, CDR2 FYNNEI. This clonotype occurred a few times. The antigen remains undetermined. Sequencing of DNA taken from cultured CD4+ T cells relied on the Oncomine TCR Beta short-read assay. Using its own MiXCR run on the PCR reads, TCRdb lists one record per CDR3 protein. The sample lists some 13,000 distinct CDR3 sequences, under 40% occurring once. Treatment in this sample: approximately nine-day PBMC culture with coronavirus spike peptide pools or control peptides (ViraFEST assay).

The source of this sequence is a human donor who had recovered from COVID-19. The J gene is TRBJ2-5, the V gene TRBV2, with a tentative D call TRBD2 (6 bases). The source was CD4+ T cells from blood, cultured in vitro, collected after SARS-CoV-2 vaccination. CDR3 DNA: TGTGCCAGCAGTCGGGCGGGGGAGACCCAGTACTTC. As protein: CASSRAGETQYF.